Listed below are T cell receptor beta chains from one sample, sequenced in a study of blood T cell repertoires in COVID-19. Sequencing used immunoSEQ multiplex PCR; TCRdb keeps in-frame clones, though not all of them. The repertoire includes roughly 50,000 clones, 65% to 90% of them detected once, and over 25% sits in the top ten. The sample comprised peripheral blood. These receptors all stem from a human donor in a cohort sampled during active COVID-19. The CDR3 runs from the conserved cysteine through the conserved F or W. The D gene is left open where the match is weak. Clone size is not always given. Where it is, it says once, few, many or a class for expanded clones.

TRBV2,TRBD1,TRBJ1-5,14,-,TGTGCCAGCAGTGGGACAGGGGGCACTCAGCCCCAGCATTTT,CASSGTGGTQPQHF
TRBV28,-,TRBJ1-1,14,few,TGTGCCATCCGAAAGCCAGGAACTAACACTGAAGCTTTCTTT,CAIRKPGTNTEAFF
TRBV5-1,TRBD1,TRBJ2-7,15,once,TGCGCCAGCAGCTTAACCGGGACAGGAGGGTACGAGCAGTACTTC,CASSLTGTGGYEQYF
TRBV27,-,TRBJ2-2,16,-,TGTGCCAGCAGTTTATTTGCAGATTCGAACACCGGGGAGCTGTTTTTT,CASSLFADSNTGELFF
TRBV19,-,TRBJ1-2,16,-,TGTGCCAGTACCCCAATCGGACGGAGGGAGAGCTATGGCTACACCTTC,CASTPIGRRESYGYTF
TRBV6-5,-,TRBJ1-3,13,once,TGTGCCAGCAGGCATAGCTCTGGAAACACCATATATTTT,CASRHSSGNTIYF
TRBV24-1,TRBD1,TRBJ1-4,15,-,TGTGCCACCAGTGATTCTGGGCAGGGGGACGAAAAACTGTTTTTT,CATSDSGQGDEKLFF
TRBV2,TRBD1,TRBJ2-3,14,-,TGTGCCAGCAGTGTTTGGGACAGGGGAGATACGCAGTATTTT,CASSVWDRGDTQYF
TRBV19,TRBD1,TRBJ1-2,14,-,TGTGCCAGTAGTACCCGGGACAGCGACTATGGCTACACCTTC,CASSTRDSDYGYTF
TRBV9,-,TRBJ2-3,15,once,TGTGCCAGCAGTACTAGCTCTCATCTTTCAGATACGCAGTATTTT,CASSTSSHLSDTQYF
TRBV2,-,TRBJ1-4,13,-,TGTGCCAGCAGTGACCAGGGTGGTGAAAAACTGTTTTTT,CASSDQGGEKLFF
TRBV6-4,TRBD1,TRBJ2-2,13,-,TGTGCCAGCAGTCCACAGGGGGTCGGGGAGCTGTTTTTT,CASSPQGVGELFF
TRBV18,-,TRBJ2-1,16,-,TGTGCCAGCTCACCACCGAATTTGGCCTCCTACAATGAGCAGTTCTTC,CASSPPNLASYNEQFF
TRBV4-2,-,TRBJ2-7,13,-,TGTGCCAGCAGCCAAGATAACAGCTACGAGCAGTACTTC,CASSQDNSYEQYF
TRBV28,-,TRBJ1-4,14,-,TGTGCCAGCAGTTTTTGGACAAATAATGAAAAACTGTTTTTT,CASSFWTNNEKLFF
TRBV2,-,TRBJ1-1,13,-,TGTGCCAGCAGTGGGACACTGAGGACTGAAGCTTTCTTT,CASSGTLRTEAFF
TRBV18,TRBD1,TRBJ1-2,14,-,TGTGCCAGCTCACCGGGACAGGCCCACTATGGCTACACCTTC,CASSPGQAHYGYTF
TRBV6-2/TRBV6-3,TRBD1,TRBJ2-5,14,-,TGTGCCAGCAGTTACCAGGGGGCAAAAGAGACCCAGTACTTC,CASSYQGAKETQYF
TRBV4-1,TRBD1,TRBJ2-2,14,once,TGCGCCAGCAGGGGACAGGGAAACACCGGGGAGCTGTTTTTT,CASRGQGNTGELFF
TRBV6-4,TRBD2,TRBJ2-3,12,once,TGTGCCAGCAGAGGACTAGCAGATACGCAGTATTTT,CASRGLADTQYF
TRBV7-9,-,TRBJ1-5,13,-,TGTGCCAGCAGCTCCACCCGGGATTCGCCCCAGCATTTT,CASSSTRDSPQHF
TRBV28,-,TRBJ1-2,12,-,TGTGCCAGCAGCCAAAGGGGTTATGGCTACACCTTC,CASSQRGYGYTF
TRBV7-3,-,TRBJ2-5,14,-,TGTGCCAGCAGCCCTGGGGCCACAACCGAGACCCAGTACTTC,CASSPGATTETQYF
TRBV25-1,-,TRBJ2-2,14,-,TGTGCCAGCAGTGAACCGGGAAGGGGGGGGGAGCTGTTTTTT,CASSEPGRGGELFF
TRBV2,-,TRBJ2-1,13,-,TGTGCCAGCTCCCGTGGGCTAAACAATGAGCAGTTCTTC,CASSRGLNNEQFF
TRBV20-1,TRBD2,TRBJ2-7,14,-,TGCAGTGCTAGTGATCAGCGGGAGGCTTACGAGCAGTACTTC,CSASDQREAYEQYF
TRBV10-1,TRBD2,TRBJ2-3,16,-,TGCGCCAGCAGGGAGAGGGCTAGCGGGGGGCTCGATACGCAGTATTTT,CASRERASGGLDTQYF
TRBV7-2,-,TRBJ1-5,12,-,TGTGCCAGCAGCCCCCTTAATCAGCCCCAGCATTTT,CASSPLNQPQHF
TRBV18,TRBD1,TRBJ1-1,13,-,TGTGCCAGCTTGGACAGGGTGAACGCTGAAGCTTTCTTT,CASLDRVNAEAFF
TRBV20-1,-,TRBJ2-7,15,-,TGCAGTGCTAGTTTCCTCCAGGGGTCCTCCTACGAGCAGTACTTC,CSASFLQGSSYEQYF
TRBV6-2/TRBV6-3,TRBD1,TRBJ2-1,15,-,TGTGCCAGCAGTCAGGGGGTTTTGGGCCGCAATGAGCAGTTCTTC,CASSQGVLGRNEQFF
TRBV5-5,TRBD1,TRBJ2-1,15,-,TGTGCCAGCAGCTTGGGCAGGGGGCGAGGAAATGAGCAGTTCTTC,CASSLGRGRGNEQFF
TRBV18,-,TRBJ2-2,15,-,TGTGCCAGCTCACCCATATCCCGGGACATCCGTGGGCTGTTTTTT,CASSPISRDIRGLFF
TRBV6-5,-,TRBJ1-2,13,-,TGTGCCACCCAAATGGCAGGTCCCTATGGCTACACCTTC,CATQMAGPYGYTF
TRBV27,TRBD1,TRBJ2-7,14,-,TGTGCCAGCACCCTGGGACAGGGGAGCCACGAGCAGTACTTC,CASTLGQGSHEQYF
TRBV29-1,TRBD1,TRBJ1-4,13,-,TGCAGCGCATACAGGGGGCTTGGTGAAAAACTGTTTTTT,CSAYRGLGEKLFF